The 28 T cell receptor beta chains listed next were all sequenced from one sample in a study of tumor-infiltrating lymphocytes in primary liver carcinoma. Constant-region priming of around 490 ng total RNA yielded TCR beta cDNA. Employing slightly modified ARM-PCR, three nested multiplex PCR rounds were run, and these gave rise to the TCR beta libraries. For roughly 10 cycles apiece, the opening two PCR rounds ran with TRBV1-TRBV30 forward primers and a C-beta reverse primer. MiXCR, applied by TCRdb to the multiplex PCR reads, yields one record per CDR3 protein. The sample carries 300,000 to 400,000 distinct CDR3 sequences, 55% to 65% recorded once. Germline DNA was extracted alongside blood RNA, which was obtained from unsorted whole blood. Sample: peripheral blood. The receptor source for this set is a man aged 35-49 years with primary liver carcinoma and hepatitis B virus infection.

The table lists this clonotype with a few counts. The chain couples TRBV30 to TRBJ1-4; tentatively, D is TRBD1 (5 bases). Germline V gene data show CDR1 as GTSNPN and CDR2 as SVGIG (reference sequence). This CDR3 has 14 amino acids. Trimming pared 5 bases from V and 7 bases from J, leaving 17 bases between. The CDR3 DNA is TGTGCCTGGGGGGACTCCTCGGAAGGTGAAAAACTGTTTTTT. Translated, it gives CAWGDSSEGEKLFF.

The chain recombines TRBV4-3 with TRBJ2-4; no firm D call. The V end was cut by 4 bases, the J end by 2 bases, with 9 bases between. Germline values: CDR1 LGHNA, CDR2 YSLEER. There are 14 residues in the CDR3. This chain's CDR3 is CASSRAYPKNIQYF. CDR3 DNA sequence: TGCGCCAGCAGCCGAGCGTATCCCAAAAACATTCAGTACTTC.

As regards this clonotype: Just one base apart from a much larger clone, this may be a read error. CDR3 in amino acids: CSVIIGTTGRGNTIYF. The CDR3 DNA reads TGCAGCGTTATCATTGGGACCACAGGGCGAGGAAACACCATATATTTT. J is TRBJ1-3 and V is TRBV29-1; D might be TRBD1 (6 bases). Germline V lookup: CDR1 SQVTM, CDR2 ANQGSEA. The CDR3 is 16 amino acids. V lost 5 bases to trimming and J lost 4 bases, with 21 bases between them.

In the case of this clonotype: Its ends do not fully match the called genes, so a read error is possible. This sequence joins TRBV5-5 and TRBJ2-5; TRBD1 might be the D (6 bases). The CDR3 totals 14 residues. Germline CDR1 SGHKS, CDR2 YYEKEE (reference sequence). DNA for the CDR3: TGTGCCGGCAGCGACCCCGGGACAAGGGAGACCCAGTACTTC. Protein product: CAGSDPGTRETQYF.

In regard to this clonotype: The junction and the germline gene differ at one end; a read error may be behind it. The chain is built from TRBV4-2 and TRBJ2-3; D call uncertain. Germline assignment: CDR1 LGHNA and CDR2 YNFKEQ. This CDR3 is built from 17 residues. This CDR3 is CVSSQDPGGIRTDTQYF. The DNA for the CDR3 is TGTGTCAGCAGCCAAGATCCCGGCGGAATAAGGACAGATACGCAGTATTTT.

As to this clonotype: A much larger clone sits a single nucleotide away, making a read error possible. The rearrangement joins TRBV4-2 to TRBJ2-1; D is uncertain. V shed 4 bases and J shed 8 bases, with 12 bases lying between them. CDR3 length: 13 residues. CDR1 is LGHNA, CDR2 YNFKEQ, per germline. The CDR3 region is CASSRNLRDEQFF. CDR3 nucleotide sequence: TGTGCCAGCAGCCGGAACCTCCGCGATGAGCAGTTCTTC.

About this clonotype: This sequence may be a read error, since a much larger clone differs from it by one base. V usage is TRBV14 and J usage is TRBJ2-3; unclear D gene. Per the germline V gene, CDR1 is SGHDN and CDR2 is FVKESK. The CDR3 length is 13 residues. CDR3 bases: TGTGCCAGCAACCAAAGGACGGGCGATACGCAGTATTTT. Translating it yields CASNQRTGDTQYF. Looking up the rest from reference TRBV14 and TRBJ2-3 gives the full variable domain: EAGVTQFPSHSVIEKGQTVTLRCDPISGHDNLYWYRRVMGKEIKFLLHFVKESKQDESGMPNNRFLAERTGGTYSTLKVQPAELEDSGVYFCASNQRTGDTQYFGPGTRLTVL.

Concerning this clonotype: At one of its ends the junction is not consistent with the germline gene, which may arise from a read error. CDR3 DNA sequence: TGTGCCATCAGTGAAGCGGTCTGGGGGCGGGAGCAGTACTTC. This translates into CAISEAVWGREQYF. The rearrangement joins TRBV6-1 to TRBJ2-7, with D maybe TRBD1 (6 bases). CDR1 and CDR2 from the germline V gene are MNHNS and SASEGT. This CDR3 comprises 14 residues.

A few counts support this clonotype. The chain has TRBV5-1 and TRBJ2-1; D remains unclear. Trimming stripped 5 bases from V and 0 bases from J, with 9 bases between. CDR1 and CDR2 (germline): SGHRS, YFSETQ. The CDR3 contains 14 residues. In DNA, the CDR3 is TGCGCCAGCAGTCAGGACGGCTCCTACAATGAGCAGTTCTTC. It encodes CASSQDGSYNEQFF.

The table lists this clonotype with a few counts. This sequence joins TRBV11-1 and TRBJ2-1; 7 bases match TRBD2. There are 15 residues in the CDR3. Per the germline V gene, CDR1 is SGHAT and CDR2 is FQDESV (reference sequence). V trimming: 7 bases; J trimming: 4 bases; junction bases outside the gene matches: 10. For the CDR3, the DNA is TGTGCCAGCAACCTAGTGGGAGGGTCTTACAATGAGCAGTTCTTC. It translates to CASNLVGGSYNEQFF.

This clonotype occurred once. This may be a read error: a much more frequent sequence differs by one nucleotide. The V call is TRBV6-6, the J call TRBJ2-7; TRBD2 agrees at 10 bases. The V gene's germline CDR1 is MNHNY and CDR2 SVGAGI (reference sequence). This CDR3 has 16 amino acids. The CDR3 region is CVSSYTGAGGRYEQYF. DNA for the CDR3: TGTGTCAGCAGTTACACTGGAGCGGGAGGGCGCTACGAGCAGTACTTC.

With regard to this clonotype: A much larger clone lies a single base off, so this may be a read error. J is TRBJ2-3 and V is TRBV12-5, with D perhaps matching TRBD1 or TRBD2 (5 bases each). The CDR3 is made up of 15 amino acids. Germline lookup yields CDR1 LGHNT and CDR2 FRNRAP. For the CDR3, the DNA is TGTGCTAGCGGACTCGGGGTCAAGGACACATATACGCAGTATTTT. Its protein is CASGLGVKDTYTQYF. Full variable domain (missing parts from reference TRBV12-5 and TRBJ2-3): DARVTQTPRHKVTEMGQEVTMRCQPILGHNTVFWYRQTMMQGLELLAYFRNRAPLDDSGMPKDRFSAEMPDATLATLKIQPSEPRDSAVYFCASGLGVKDTYTQYFGPGTRLTVL.

For the CDR3, the DNA is TGCGCCAGCAGCTTGGCACGGGCCTTGACTAGCACAGATACGCAGTATTTT. Translated: CASSLARALTSTDTQYF. The chain has TRBV5-1 and TRBJ2-3; D not resolved. Trimming shortened V by 0 bases and J by 0 bases, and 14 bases separated the two germline ends. This CDR3 is built from 17 residues. The germline V gene encodes CDR1 SGHRS and CDR2 YFSETQ. The full variable domain, completed using reference TRBV5-1 and TRBJ2-3, is KAGVTQTPRYLIKTRGQQVTLSCSPISGHRSVSWYQQTPGQGLQFLFEYFSETQRNKGNFPGRFSGRQFSNSRSEMNVSTLELGDSALYLCASSLARALTSTDTQYFGPGTRLTVL.

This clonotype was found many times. CDR3 protein: CASSLRERTSYNEQFF. CDR3 sequence (DNA): TGTGCCAGCAGCTTAAGGGAAAGAACCTCCTACAATGAGCAGTTCTTC. The rearrangement joins TRBV11-2 to TRBJ2-1; D call uncertain. This CDR3 contains 16 residues. Trimming left V 2 bases short and J 0 bases short, with 11 bases between. Germline V gene data show CDR1 as SGHAT and CDR2 as FQNNGV.

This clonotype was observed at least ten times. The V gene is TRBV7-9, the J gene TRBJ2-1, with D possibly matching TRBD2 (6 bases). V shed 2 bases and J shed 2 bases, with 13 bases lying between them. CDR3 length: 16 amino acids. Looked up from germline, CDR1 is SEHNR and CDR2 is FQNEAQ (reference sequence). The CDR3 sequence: CASSLRDGRTYNEQFF. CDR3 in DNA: TGTGCCAGCAGCTTACGGGACGGGAGAACCTACAATGAGCAGTTCTTC.

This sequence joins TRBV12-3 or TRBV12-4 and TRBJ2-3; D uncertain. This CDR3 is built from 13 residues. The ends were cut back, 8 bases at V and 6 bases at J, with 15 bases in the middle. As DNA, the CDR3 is TGTGCCAGCGAGCCGGACGCTTCGGATACGCAGTATTTT. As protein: CASEPDASDTQYF.

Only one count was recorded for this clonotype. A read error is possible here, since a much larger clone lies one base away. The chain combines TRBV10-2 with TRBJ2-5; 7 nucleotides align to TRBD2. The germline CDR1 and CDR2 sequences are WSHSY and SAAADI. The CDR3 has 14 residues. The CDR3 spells CASEKRGIQETQHF. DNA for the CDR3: TGCGCCAGCGAAAAGCGGGGCATTCAAGAGACCCAGCACTTC.

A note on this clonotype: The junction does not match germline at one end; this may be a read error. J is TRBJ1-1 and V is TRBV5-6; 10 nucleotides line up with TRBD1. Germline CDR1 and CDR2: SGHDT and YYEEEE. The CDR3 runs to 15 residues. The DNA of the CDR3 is TGTGACAGCAGCCATCTCCCGGGACAGGGGACTGAAGCATTCTTT. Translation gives CDSSHLPGQGTEAFF.

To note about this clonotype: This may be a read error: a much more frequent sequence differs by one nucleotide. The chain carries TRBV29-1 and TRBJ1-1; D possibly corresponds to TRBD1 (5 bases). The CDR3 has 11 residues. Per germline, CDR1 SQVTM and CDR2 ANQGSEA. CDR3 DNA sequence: TGCGGCGTTGAGGGGCCGACTGAAGCTTTCTTT. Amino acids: CGVEGPTEAFF.

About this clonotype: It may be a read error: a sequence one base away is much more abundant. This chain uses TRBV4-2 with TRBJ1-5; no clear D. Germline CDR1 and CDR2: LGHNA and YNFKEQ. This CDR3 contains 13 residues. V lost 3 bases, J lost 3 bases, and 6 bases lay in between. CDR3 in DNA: TGTGCCAGCAGCCAGGATAACAATCAGCCCCAGCATTTT. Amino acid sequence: CASSQDNNQPQHF.

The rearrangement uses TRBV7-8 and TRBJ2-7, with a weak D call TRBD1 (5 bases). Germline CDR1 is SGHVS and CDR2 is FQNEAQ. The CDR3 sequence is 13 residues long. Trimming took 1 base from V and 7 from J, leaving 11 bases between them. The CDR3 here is CASSLEQAREQYF. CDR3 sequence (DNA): TGTGCCAGCAGCTTAGAACAGGCTCGAGAGCAGTACTTC.

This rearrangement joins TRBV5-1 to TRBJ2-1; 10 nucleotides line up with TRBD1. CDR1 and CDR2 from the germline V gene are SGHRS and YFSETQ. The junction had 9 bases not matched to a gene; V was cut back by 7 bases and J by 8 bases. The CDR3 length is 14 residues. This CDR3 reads CASGRGTGVDEQFF. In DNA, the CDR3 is TGCGCCAGCGGGCGCGGGACAGGGGTGGATGAGCAGTTCTTC.

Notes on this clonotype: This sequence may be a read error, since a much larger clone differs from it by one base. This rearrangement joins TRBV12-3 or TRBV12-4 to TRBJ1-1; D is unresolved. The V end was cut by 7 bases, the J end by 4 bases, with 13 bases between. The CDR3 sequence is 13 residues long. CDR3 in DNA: TGTGCCAGCACCCCTCATGAAGGCACTGAAGCTTTCTTT. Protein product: CASTPHEGTEAFF.

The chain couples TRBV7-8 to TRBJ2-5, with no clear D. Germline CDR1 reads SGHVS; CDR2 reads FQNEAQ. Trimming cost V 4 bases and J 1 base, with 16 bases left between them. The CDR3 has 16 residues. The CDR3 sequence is CASSSRVLLTQETQYF. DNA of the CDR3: TGTGCCAGCAGCTCCCGGGTTCTCCTAACCCAAGAGACCCAGTACTTC.

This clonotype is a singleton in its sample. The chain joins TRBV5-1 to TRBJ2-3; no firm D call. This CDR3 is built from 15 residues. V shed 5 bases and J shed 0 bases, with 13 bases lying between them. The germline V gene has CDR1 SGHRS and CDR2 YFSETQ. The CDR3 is CASRSEPSSTDTQYF. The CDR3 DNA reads TGCGCCAGCAGGTCGGAGCCCTCTAGCACAGATACGCAGTATTTT.

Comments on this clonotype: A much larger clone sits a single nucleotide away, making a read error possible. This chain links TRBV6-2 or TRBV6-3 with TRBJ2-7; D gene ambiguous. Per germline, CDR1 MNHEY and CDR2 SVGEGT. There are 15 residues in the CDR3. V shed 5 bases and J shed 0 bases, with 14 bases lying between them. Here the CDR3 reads CASSDHDMSSYEQYF. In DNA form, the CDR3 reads TGTGCCAGCAGTGACCACGACATGAGCTCCTACGAGCAGTACTTC.

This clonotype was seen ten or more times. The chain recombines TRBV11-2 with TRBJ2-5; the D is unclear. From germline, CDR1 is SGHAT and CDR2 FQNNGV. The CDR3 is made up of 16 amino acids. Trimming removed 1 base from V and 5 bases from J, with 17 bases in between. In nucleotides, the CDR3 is TGTGCCAGCAGCTTAGTCCCGGGCCGCCTGCAGGAGACCCAGTACTTC. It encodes CASSLVPGRLQETQYF.

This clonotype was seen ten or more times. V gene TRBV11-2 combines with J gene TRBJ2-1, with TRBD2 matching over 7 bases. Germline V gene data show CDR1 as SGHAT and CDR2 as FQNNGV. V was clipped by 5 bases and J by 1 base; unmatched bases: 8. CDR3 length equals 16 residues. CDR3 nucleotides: TGTGCCAGCAGCCCCCAGGCGGGAGAGTCCTACAATGAGCAGTTCTTC. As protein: CASSPQAGESYNEQFF.